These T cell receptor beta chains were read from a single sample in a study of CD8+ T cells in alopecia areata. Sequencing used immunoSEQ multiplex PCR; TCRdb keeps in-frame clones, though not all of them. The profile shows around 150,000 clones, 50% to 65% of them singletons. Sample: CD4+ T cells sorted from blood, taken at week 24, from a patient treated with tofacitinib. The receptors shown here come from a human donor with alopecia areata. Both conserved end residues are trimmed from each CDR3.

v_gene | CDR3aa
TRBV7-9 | ASSLRAGGKAETQY
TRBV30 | AWSLVQNEQY
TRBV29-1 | SVESIRGRNEQF
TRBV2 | ASSAGTGSPYEQY
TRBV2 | ASRDRGRRANTEAF
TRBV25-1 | ASSADRRSEQY
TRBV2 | ASSEAQTSPNIQY
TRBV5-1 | ASTLIGGSYEQY
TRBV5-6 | ASSFSGRVLEQY
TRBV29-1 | SVAPQETQY
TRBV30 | AWSVRSFGANVLT
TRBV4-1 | ASRTSPTNEKLF
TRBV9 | ASSSGLDQY
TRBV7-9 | ASSSGTEVRREF
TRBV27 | ASSFPVAGRGTEAF
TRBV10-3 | AISEHAARGYT
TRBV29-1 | SAGLVSYEQY
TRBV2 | ASFVRGNEQF
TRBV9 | ASRLEGSGANVLT
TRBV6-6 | ASSPAGGPREQY
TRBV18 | ASSPRQVGSNQPQH
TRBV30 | AWLLTGGNTIY
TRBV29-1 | SVASLYSYEQY
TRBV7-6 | ASSVSKGGGNSPLH
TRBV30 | AWSVHPGVSGNTIY
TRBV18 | ASSPAVSGTEAF
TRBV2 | ASSDSTGEY
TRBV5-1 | ASSGTANTGELF
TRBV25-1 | ASSEFGQLNTEAF
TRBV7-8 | ASSSVLTGNEQF
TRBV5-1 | ASSPSGARTHNEQF
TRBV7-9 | ASSISGTSRETQY
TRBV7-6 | ASSSAQVGTGELF
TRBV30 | AWSNGQETQY
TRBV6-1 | ASKPSGTDTQY
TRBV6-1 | ASSESGPYNEQF
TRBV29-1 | SVETGQGWYGYT
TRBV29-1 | SVEEGLAGELNLKETQY
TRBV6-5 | ASSLDRGRNSPLH